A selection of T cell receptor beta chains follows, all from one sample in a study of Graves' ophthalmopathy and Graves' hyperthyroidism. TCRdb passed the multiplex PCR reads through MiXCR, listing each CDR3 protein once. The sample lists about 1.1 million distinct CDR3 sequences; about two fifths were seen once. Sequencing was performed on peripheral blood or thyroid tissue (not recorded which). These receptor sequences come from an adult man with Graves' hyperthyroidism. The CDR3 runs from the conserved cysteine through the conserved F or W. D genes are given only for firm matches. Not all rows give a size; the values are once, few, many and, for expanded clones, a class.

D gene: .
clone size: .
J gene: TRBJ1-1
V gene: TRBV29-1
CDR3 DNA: TGCAGCAGTTACTCTATCGGGGGCACTGAAGCTTTCTTT
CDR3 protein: CSSYSIGGTEAFF

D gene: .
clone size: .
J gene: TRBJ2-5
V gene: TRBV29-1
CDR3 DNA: TGCAGCGTTGAACCAGGGACCCAGTACTTC
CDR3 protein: CSVEPGTQYF

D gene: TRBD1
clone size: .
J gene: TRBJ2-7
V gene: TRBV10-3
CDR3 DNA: TGTGCCAGCAGTTACACCCCACAGGGGATAGTCTACGAGCAGTACTTC
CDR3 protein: CASSYTPQGIVYEQYF

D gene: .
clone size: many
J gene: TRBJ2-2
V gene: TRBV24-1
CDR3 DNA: TGTGCCACCAGTGACTGGGGCAGGGCGAACACCGGGGAGCTGTTTTTT
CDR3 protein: CATSDWGRANTGELFF

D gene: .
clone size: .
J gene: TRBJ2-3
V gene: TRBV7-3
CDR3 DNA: TGTGCCAGCAGCCCAGCCCAGGGGGGACAGCAAGGAGATACGCAGTATTTT
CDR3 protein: CASSPAQGGQQGDTQYF

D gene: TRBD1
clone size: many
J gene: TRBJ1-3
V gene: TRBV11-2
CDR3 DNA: TGTGCCAGCAGCTCACACAGGGGTGGAAACACCATATATTTT
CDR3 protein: CASSSHRGGNTIYF

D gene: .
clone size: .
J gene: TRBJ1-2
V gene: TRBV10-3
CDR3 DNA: TGTGCCATCAGTGATCCTGGACCAGATTCTGGCTACACCTTC
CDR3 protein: CAISDPGPDSGYTF

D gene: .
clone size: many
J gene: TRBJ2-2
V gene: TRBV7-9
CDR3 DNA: TGTGCCAGCAGCTTGGGCGACTTTGACGGGGAGCTGTTTTTT
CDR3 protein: CASSLGDFDGELFF

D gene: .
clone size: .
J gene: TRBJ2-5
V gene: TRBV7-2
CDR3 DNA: TGCGCCAGCAGCTCCAGGGGACTTGATACCCAGTACTTC
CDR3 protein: CASSSRGLDTQYF

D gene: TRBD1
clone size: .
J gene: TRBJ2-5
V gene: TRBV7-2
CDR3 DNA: TGTGCCAGCAGCGACCTGAAGACAGGGGAGACCCAGTACTTC
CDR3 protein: CASSDLKTGETQYF

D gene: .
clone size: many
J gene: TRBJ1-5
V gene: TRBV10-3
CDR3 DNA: TGTGCCAGCACCTCCGGGGGGGTTAAGCCCCAGCATTTT
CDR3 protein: CASTSGGVKPQHF

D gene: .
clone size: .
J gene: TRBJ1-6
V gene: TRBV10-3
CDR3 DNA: TGTGCCATCAGAGGACAGAGCTTGTCTAATTCACCCCTCCACTTT
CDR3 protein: CAIRGQSLSNSPLHF

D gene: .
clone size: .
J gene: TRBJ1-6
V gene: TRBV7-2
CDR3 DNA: TGTGCCAGCAGCTCGGCCGAAGCTCGGGTGCCCTTACCCCTCCACTTT
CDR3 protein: CASSSAEARVPLPLHF

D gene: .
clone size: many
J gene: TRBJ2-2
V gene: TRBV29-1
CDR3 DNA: TGCAGCGCCACAGGGCCCGTGGGCACCGGGGAGCTGTTTTTT
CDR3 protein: CSATGPVGTGELFF

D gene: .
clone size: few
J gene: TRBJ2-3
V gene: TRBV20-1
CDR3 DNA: TGCAGTGTTCGGACTTCCCTAGGCACAGATACGCAGTATTTT
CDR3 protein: CSVRTSLGTDTQYF

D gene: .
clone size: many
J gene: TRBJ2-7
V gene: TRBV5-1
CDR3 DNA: TGCGCCAGCAGCTTGGCCCCTGGCTACGAGCAGTACTTC
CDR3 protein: CASSLAPGYEQYF

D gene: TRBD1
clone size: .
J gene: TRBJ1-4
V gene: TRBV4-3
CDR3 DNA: TGCGCCAGCAGGGAGGACAGGGGTTCTAATGAAAAACTGTTTTTT
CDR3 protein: CASREDRGSNEKLFF

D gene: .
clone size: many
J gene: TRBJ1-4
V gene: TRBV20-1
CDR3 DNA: TGCAGTGCTAGTCCAGATGCAACTAATGAAAAACTGTTTTTT
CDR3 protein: CSASPDATNEKLFF

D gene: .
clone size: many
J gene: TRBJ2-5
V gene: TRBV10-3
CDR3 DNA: TGTGCCATCAGTGAGTTGGCGGGCGAGACCCAGTACTTC
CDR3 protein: CAISELAGETQYF

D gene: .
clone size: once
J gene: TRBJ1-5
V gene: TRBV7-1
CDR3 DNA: TGTGCCAGCAGCTCTACAGGGTCCCCAAGCAATCAGCCCCAGCATTTT
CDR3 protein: CASSSTGSPSNQPQHF

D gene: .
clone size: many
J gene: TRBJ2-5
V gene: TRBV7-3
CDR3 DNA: TGTGCCAGCAGCTTAACGCCAGTTATGAGCGGACAAGAGACCCAGTACTTC
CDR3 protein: CASSLTPVMSGQETQYF

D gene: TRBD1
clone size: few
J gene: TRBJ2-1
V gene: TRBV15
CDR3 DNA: TGTGCCACCAGCAGTGACAGGGGGAGGCTGAATGAGCAGTTCTTC
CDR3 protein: CATSSDRGRLNEQFF